This paragraph covers one T cell receptor beta chain sequence. This sample is part of a study of blood T cell repertoires in COVID-19. About the research overall: Samples came from the United States, Italy and Spain, spanning acute and convalescent COVID-19.

In the authors' methods: Scientists estimated how many nucleated cells there were by amplifying reference gene primers. Using immunoSEQ multiplex PCR, the repertoire was profiled, and TCRdb retains in-frame clones only, with some absent. V and J calls and clone size are copied from that table; D and trimming were computed from the DNA. The profile shows a few hundred thousand clones, about 87% of them singletons. Germline V lookup: CDR1 SGHVT, CDR2 SQSDAQ. This CDR3 contains 15 residues. V was shortened by 9 bases and J by 3 bases, with 20 bases between the two germline ends. Participant age was roughly 18 to 90 years, and participants resided in 20 to 30 US areas. Two negative PCRs, clearance, or symptom resolution were required of recovered Cohort 3 donors.

The sequencing sample was made of PBMCs or T cells enriched from blood (not recorded which). The chain carries TRBV7-4 and TRBJ1-1, with a weak D call TRBD1 (5 bases). This TCR derives from a man younger than 40 who had recovered from COVID-19. CDR3 sequence: CASKEAGQGDTEAFF. In DNA, the CDR3 is TGTGCCAGTAAAGAGGCGGGGCAGGGAGACACTGAAGCTTTCTTT.